What follows are 3 T cell receptor beta chains derived from one specimen sequenced in a study of T cells in Graves' hyperthyroidism and ophthalmopathy. Researchers took RNA transcripts and amplified the TCR beta CDR3 regions from them. With the HTBI primer set, the TCR CDR3 went through a first round of RT-PCR. TCRdb ran MiXCR on the multiplex PCR reads and lists one entry per CDR3 protein. The sample has around 340,000 distinct CDR3 sequences; 21% are singletons. The sequencing sample was made of blood. These receptors were obtained from a woman aged 45-65 years with Graves' hyperthyroidism.

This clonotype was detected ten times or more. The rearrangement uses TRBV5-1 and TRBJ1-1; the D gene is possibly TRBD1 (6 bases). The CDR3 runs to 16 residues. Trimming removed 3 bases at V and 4 bases at J, with 19 bases between. CDR1 and CDR2 (germline): SGHRS, YFSETQ. CDR3 coding DNA: TGCGCCAGCAGCTCTCCCGGAACAGGGAGGGGCACTGAAGCTTTCTTT. This translates into CASSSPGTGRGTEAFF.

This clonotype appeared many times. The chain carries TRBV30 and TRBJ2-1; D gene ambiguous. The CDR3 length is 12 residues. The V and J ends lost 2 bases and 7 bases respectively, with 9 bases between them. Germline lookup yields CDR1 GTSNPN and CDR2 SVGIG (reference sequence). CDR3 amino acids: CAWSKGGNEQFF. The CDR3 DNA reads as TGTGCCTGGAGTAAAGGCGGAAATGAGCAGTTCTTC.

This clonotype was recorded at least ten times. The V call is TRBV7-9, the J call TRBJ2-7; TRBD1 agrees at 11 bases. The J segment lost 3 bases and the V segment lost 4 bases, leaving 8 bases of the junction unmatched. This CDR3 region has 16 residues. The V gene's germline CDR1 is SEHNR and CDR2 FQNEAQ (reference sequence). The CDR3 DNA reads TGTGCCAGCAGCTCACAGGGACAGGGGGGCTACTACGAGCAGTACTTC. This encodes CASSSQGQGGYYEQYF.